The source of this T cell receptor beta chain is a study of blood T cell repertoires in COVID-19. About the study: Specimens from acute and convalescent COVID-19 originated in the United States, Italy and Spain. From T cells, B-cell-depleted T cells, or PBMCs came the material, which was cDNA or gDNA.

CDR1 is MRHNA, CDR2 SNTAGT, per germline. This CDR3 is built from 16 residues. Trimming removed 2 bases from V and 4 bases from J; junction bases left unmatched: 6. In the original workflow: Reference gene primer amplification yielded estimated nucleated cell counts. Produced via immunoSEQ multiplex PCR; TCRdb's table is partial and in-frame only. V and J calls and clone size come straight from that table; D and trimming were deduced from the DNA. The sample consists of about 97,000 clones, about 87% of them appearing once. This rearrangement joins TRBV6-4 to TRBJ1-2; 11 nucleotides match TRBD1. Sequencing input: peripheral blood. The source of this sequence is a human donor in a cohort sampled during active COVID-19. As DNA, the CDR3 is TGTGCCAGCAGTGACACTCCGGGACAGGGGGGCTATGGCTACACCTTC. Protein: CASSDTPGQGGYGYTF.